The 18 T cell receptor beta chains presented below share a single source sample, sequenced in a study of identifying expanded T cells in peripheral blood. This table comes from immunoSEQ multiplex PCR, and its TCRdb copy is limited to in-frame clones, with some not included. The data contain around 120,000 clones, approximately 80% of them singletons. Sequencing used blood. These receptors were obtained from a person aged 18 to 70 in good health.

The chain couples TRBV11-3 to TRBJ2-3, with D possibly matching TRBD2 (6 bases). Germline V lookup: CDR1 SGHNT, CDR2 YENEEA. The CDR3 is 17 residues long. Trimming removed 5 bases at V and 0 bases at J, with 18 bases between. The CDR3 nucleotides read TGTGCCAGCAGCCACCGGGCCGGGGGACCTAGCACAGATACGCAGTATTTT. Protein product: CASSHRAGGPSTDTQYF.

This clone turned up a few times. This sequence joins TRBV6-7 and TRBJ1-6, with D perhaps TRBD1 (6 bases). TRBV6-7 is given ORF status, its function remaining uncertain. V lost 0 bases, J lost 6 bases, and 24 bases lay in between. The CDR3 totals 20 residues. The CDR3 DNA follows: TGTGCCAGCAGTTACTCGTTGTATGTAGGGGGGTCGATGGGTAATTCACCCCTCCACTTT. Translation gives CASSYSLYVGGSMGNSPLHF.

The rearrangement joins TRBV5-1 to TRBJ1-2, with TRBD1 as a possible D gene (5 bases). V lost 4 bases, J lost 1 base, and 11 bases lay in between. CDR1 and CDR2 from the germline V gene are SGHRS and YFSETQ. The CDR3 is made up of 14 amino acids. The CDR3 spells CASSRGEINYGYTF. CDR3 coding DNA: TGCGCCAGCAGCCGGGGGGAAATTAACTATGGCTACACCTTC.

A word on this clone: The junction and the germline gene differ at one end; a read error may be behind it. V usage is TRBV6-1 and J usage is TRBJ1-2; tentative D call: TRBD1 (5 bases). Looked up from germline, CDR1 is MNHNS and CDR2 is SASEGT. There are 14 residues in the CDR3. CDR3 nucleotide sequence: TGTGCCAGCAGTCAAGCACAGGTCCGGGAAGGCTACACCTTC. Residues: CASSQAQVREGYTF.

This clone was detected once. J is TRBJ2-1 and V is TRBV18, with 8 bases fitting TRBD2. The J segment lost 6 bases and the V segment lost 4 bases, leaving 17 bases of the junction unmatched. Per the germline V gene, CDR1 is KGHSH and CDR2 is LQKENI. There are 18 residues in the CDR3. CDR3 amino acids: CASSRPGSWRGARNEQFF. CDR3 sequence (DNA): TGTGCCAGCTCACGGCCCGGGTCTTGGCGGGGGGCCCGCAATGAGCAGTTCTTC.

The gene calls are TRBV7-9 and TRBJ2-3; tentatively, D is TRBD1 (5 bases). Between the trimmed V and J ends, which lost 5 bases and 6 bases, there was a span of 15 bases. This CDR3 has 14 residues. Germline assignment: CDR1 SEHNR and CDR2 FQNEAQ (reference sequence). The DNA of the CDR3 is TGTGCCAGCAGCCCCCAGGTGGGGCCGGATACGCAGTATTTT. It encodes CASSPQVGPDTQYF.

The chain uses TRBV20-1 and TRBJ1-1; D may be TRBD1 (6 bases). Trimming shortened V by 6 bases and J by 7 bases, and 9 bases separated the two germline ends. Germline CDR1 reads DFQATT; CDR2 reads SNEGSKA (reference sequence). This CDR3 has 10 amino acids. CDR3 nucleotides: TGCAGTGCCCGACAGGTTGAAGCTTTCTTT. Amino acid sequence: CSARQVEAFF.

The V call is TRBV4-1, the J call TRBJ1-5; D might be TRBD1 (5 bases). V shed 4 bases and J shed 1 base, with 20 bases lying between them. Germline-derived CDR1 and CDR2 are MGHRA and YSYEKL. The CDR3 length is 18 residues. CDR3 amino acids: CASSRVAAAGPSNQPQHF. The CDR3 DNA is TGCGCCAGCAGCCGAGTCGCGGCTGCGGGACCCAGCAATCAGCCCCAGCATTTT.

The chain uses TRBV6-4 and TRBJ2-2, with 9 bases that match TRBD1. Looked up from germline, CDR1 is MRHNA and CDR2 is SNTAGT. Losses at the gene ends were 5 bases for V and 5 bases for J; bases not matched to a gene: 6. The CDR3 is 15 residues long. DNA of the CDR3: TGTGCCAGCAGTCACAGGGGGCAGGAAACCGGGGAGCTGTTTTTT. Amino acids: CASSHRGQETGELFF.

This chain uses TRBV11-2 with TRBJ2-2; D gene ambiguous. Per the germline V gene, CDR1 is SGHAT and CDR2 is FQNNGV. Deletions cut 1 base from V and 3 bases from J, with 9 bases between. This CDR3 contains 15 residues. The CDR3 bases are TGTGCCAGCAGCTTAGCATATTATTACACCGGGGAGCTGTTTTTT. Protein sequence: CASSLAYYYTGELFF.

The gene calls are TRBV4-3 and TRBJ1-1, with D perhaps matching TRBD1 (5 bases). The CDR3 length is 14 residues. Germline loops: CDR1 LGHNA, CDR2 YSLEER. V lost 3 bases and J lost 2, with 10 bases in between. For the CDR3, the DNA is TGCGCCAGCAGCCAGTACGGGGACAACACTGAAGCTTTCTTT. Its protein is CASSQYGDNTEAFF.

V and J are TRBV4-1 and TRBJ2-3; 7 bases are shared with TRBD1. The CDR3 has 13 residues. Germline V CDR1 and CDR2: MGHRA, YSYEKL. Losses at the gene ends were 8 bases for V and 5 bases for J; bases not matched to a gene: 7. CDR3 residues: CASAQGYGDTQYF. In DNA form, the CDR3 reads TGCGCCAGCGCACAGGGGTATGGAGATACGCAGTATTTT.

This clone was observed once. The rearrangement joins TRBV2 to TRBJ2-7; TRBD1 or TRBD2 may be the D gene (7 bases each). Germline CDR1 and CDR2: SNHLY and FYNNEI. The CDR3 is made up of 13 amino acids. The CDR3 spells CALRGRGTYEQYF. The DNA of the CDR3 is TGTGCACTGAGGGGGCGGGGGACCTACGAGCAGTACTTC.

The V gene is TRBV5-1, the J gene TRBJ2-7, with D tentatively TRBD1 or TRBD2 (5 bases each). This CDR3 spans 13 amino acids. CDR1 is SGHRS, CDR2 YFSETQ, per germline. With 2 bases removed from V and 6 bases from J, the gap between germline ends came to 12 bases. CDR3 sequence reads: CASSFDRDGEQYF. In DNA, the CDR3 is TGCGCCAGCAGCTTCGACCGGGACGGCGAGCAGTACTTC.

This chain links TRBV10-2 with TRBJ2-4; D gene unclear. This CDR3 region has 15 residues. Deletions cut 2 bases from V and 0 bases from J, with 8 bases between. Looked up from germline, CDR1 is WSHSY and CDR2 is SAAADI. The CDR3 bases are TGCGCCAGCAGTGAGGGAGCAATAGCCAAAAACATTCAGTACTTC. This sequence encodes CASSEGAIAKNIQYF.

V and J are TRBV9 and TRBJ1-2; unclear D gene. Looked up from germline, CDR1 is SGDLS and CDR2 is YYNGEE. The CDR3 is 14 residues long. V was clipped by 4 bases and J by 4 bases, with 14 bases between them. CDR3 amino acids: CASSFTETGYGYTF. The CDR3 region has the DNA TGTGCCAGCAGCTTTACAGAAACCGGCTATGGCTACACCTTC.

This chain connects TRBV10-3 to TRBJ1-5; 9 bases fit TRBD1. Germline V CDR1 and CDR2: ENHRY, SYGVKD. The CDR3 loop spans 15 amino acids. J was trimmed by 6 bases and V by 2 bases; bases with no gene match: 5. CDR3 protein: CAISEGTGGGQPQHF. The CDR3 region has the DNA TGTGCCATCAGTGAGGGTACAGGGGGCGGTCAGCCCCAGCATTTT.

This clone has more than one count but fewer than ten. The rearrangement links TRBV5-1 to TRBJ1-2, with D perhaps matching TRBD1 (6 bases). The CDR3 covers 15 residues. Per germline, CDR1 SGHRS and CDR2 YFSETQ. V was cut by 3 bases and J by 8 bases, with 20 bases left in between. CDR3 sequence: CASSYEQGWDDGYTF. The CDR3 coding sequence is TGCGCCAGCAGCTATGAACAGGGTTGGGATGACGGCTACACCTTC.